This T cell receptor beta chain was recovered during a study of T-cell memory formation after mild COVID-19. Findings and caveats of the study: Nothing showed for sure that second-wave clones peaking on day 37 were SARS-CoV-2 specific. Researchers found some responding clones in pre-infection memory, a sign that cross-reactive memory joined. CD4+ contracting clones were mainly CM and EM; CD8+ ones, EMRA.

This clonotype has just a few counts. The antigen is undetermined. One entry per CDR3 protein, called by TCRdb with MiXCR from the 5' RACE reads. This sample has roughly 610,000 distinct CDR3 sequences, with approximately 15% found just once. Germline CDR1 GTSNPN, CDR2 SVGIG (reference sequence). Trimming took 0 bases from V and 5 from J; bases not matched to a gene: 5. CDR3 length equals 14 residues. The rearrangement links TRBV30 to TRBJ2-5; TRBD2 matches at 8 bases. Sequenced input: PBMCs or a T cell subset sorted from them (not recorded which). This TCR came from an adult woman who had mild COVID-19 (a few samples of this study predate the infection). Cell type and time point are not known. As DNA, the CDR3 is TGTGCCTGGAGTGTCCGGGAGGGCGGGGAGACCCAGTACTTC. Its protein product is CAWSVREGGETQYF.